This TCR beta chain was identified during a study of T cells in Graves' hyperthyroidism and ophthalmopathy. Regions amplified from RNA transcripts were the TCR beta CDR3 regions. Primed by the HTBI set, a first-round RT-PCR was run on the TCR CDR3. TCRdb re-derived calls from the multiplex PCR reads in MiXCR, one entry per CDR3 protein. The profile shows approximately 200,000 distinct CDR3 sequences, roughly 18% of them singletons. This clonotype has ten or more counts. The germline V gene encodes CDR1 DFQATT and CDR2 SNEGSKA (reference sequence). This CDR3 has 15 amino acids. Germline trimming cut 4 bases from V and 7 bases from J; bases unmatched to any gene: 11.

The chain couples TRBV20-1 to TRBJ1-5, with 9 bases matching TRBD1. Sequenced input: blood. The sequence came from a man in his forties with Graves' hyperthyroidism. CDR3 amino acids: CSATLQGAPGQPQHF. For the CDR3, the DNA is TGCAGTGCTACGTTACAGGGGGCCCCGGGCCAGCCCCAGCATTTT.